This T cell receptor (beta chain) was recorded in a study of human T cells and chemical hapten exposure. V dropped 3 bases and J dropped 5; count of bases not matched to a gene: 4. CDR3 length: 15 amino acids. Germline CDR1 is KGHDR and CDR2 is SFDVKD. The time point denotes: patch test 2, 6 weeks after DPC sensitization. Treatment denoted: therapeutic diphenylcyclopropenone sensitization with weekly scalp DPC. The library put unique molecular identifiers onto individual cDNA molecules. TCRdb itself ran the RACE reads through MiXCR, one entry per CDR3 protein. The sample includes about 140,000 distinct CDR3 sequences, approximately 12% of them seen just once.

The receptor's source is a woman aged 45 to 65 with alopecia areata. Some clones in this sample may be carry-over from other donors' samples. The sample here was whole blood, taken in connection with sensitization to the hapten diphenylcyclopropenone (DPC). The chain combines TRBV24-1 with TRBJ2-3, with 10 bases matching TRBD2. Here the CDR3 reads CATSDSGRALDTQYF. CDR3 DNA: TGTGCCACCAGTGATAGCGGGAGGGCCCTAGATACGCAGTATTTT.